Sequencing of this T cell receptor beta chain was carried out in a study of regulatory T cells in long-lasting Graves disease. Across the study: Persistence in Graves' disease denoted antithyroid drug use beyond 5 years alongside positive TSH receptor antibodies.

Through Arm-PCR of CDR3 regions and iRepertoire HTBI primers, TCR beta libraries were built. TCRdb re-derived calls from the multiplex PCR reads in MiXCR, one entry per CDR3 protein. Here the sample spans 400,000 to 600,000 distinct CDR3 sequences, 20% to 25% being singletons. This clonotype was seen ten or more times. The V gene lost 4 bases and the J gene lost 1 base, with 11 bases spanning the gap. The CDR3 is 15 amino acids. Described time point: persistent/refractory GD, antithyroid drugs over 5 years with positive TRAb. Preparation of the TCR library used RNA extracted from PBMCs. Clinicians diagnosed Graves' disease using American Thyroid Association guidelines. An endocrinology department located in Xi'an, China, was where the patients came from.

The starting material was peripheral blood mononuclear cells (PBMCs), obtained when the disease was refractory, from a patient treated with antithyroid drugs. This receptor was obtained from a female donor with Graves disease. The chain employs TRBV12-3 or TRBV12-4 and TRBJ1-5; TRBD1 is a possible D gene (5 bases). The DNA for the CDR3 is TGTGCCAGCAGTTCTACATGGACAAGCAATCAGCCCCAGCATTTT. Translation: CASSSTWTSNQPQHF.